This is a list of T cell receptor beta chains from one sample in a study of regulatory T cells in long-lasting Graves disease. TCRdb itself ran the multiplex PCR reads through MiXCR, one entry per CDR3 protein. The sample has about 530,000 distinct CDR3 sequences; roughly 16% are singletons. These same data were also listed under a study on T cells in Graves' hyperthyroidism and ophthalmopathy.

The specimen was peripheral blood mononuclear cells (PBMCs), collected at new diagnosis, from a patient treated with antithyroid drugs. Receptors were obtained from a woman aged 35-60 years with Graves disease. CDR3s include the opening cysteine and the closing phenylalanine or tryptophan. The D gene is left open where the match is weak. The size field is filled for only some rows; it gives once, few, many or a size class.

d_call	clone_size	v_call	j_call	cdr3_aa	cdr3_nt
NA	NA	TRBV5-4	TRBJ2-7	CASSLQGQRYYEQYF	TGTGCCAGCAGCTTGCAGGGTCAGCGTTACTACGAGCAGTACTTC
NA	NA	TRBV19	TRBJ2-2	CASNVHNTGELFF	TGTGCCAGTAACGTACATAACACCGGGGAGCTGTTTTTT
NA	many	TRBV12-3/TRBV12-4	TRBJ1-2	CASRGGGWYGYTF	TGTGCCAGCAGGGGAGGGGGATGGTATGGCTACACCTTC
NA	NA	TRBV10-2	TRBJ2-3	CASRIGTTDTQYF	TGCGCCAGCCGGATAGGGACCACAGATACGCAGTATTTT
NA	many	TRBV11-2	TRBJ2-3	CASSLKQSTPGDTQYF	TGTGCCAGCAGCTTAAAACAGTCTACGCCGGGGGATACGCAGTATTTT
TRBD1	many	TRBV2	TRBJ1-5	CASRAGQGGQPQHF	TGTGCCAGCAGGGCCGGACAGGGTGGCCAGCCCCAGCATTTT
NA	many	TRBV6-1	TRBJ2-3	CASSAPGGTDTQYF	TGTGCCAGCAGTGCCCCAGGGGGCACAGATACGCAGTATTTT
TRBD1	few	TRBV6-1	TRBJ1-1	CASRGDRGITEAFF	TGTGCCAGCAGAGGCGACAGGGGGATCACTGAAGCTTTCTTT
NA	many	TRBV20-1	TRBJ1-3	CSARDGAGPTVYF	TGCAGTGCTAGAGATGGGGCGGGTCCCACCGTATATTTT
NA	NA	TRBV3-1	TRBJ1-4	CASSQNVGPNEKLFF	TGTGCCAGCAGCCAAAATGTTGGGCCCAATGAAAAACTGTTTTTT
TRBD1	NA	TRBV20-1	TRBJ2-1	CSASRDRSSFYEQFF	TGCAGTGCTAGCCGGGACAGATCAAGCTTCTATGAGCAGTTCTTC
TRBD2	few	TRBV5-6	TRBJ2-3	CASSITSGGTSTDTQYF	TGTGCCAGCAGCATAACTAGCGGGGGAACTAGCACAGATACGCAGTATTTT
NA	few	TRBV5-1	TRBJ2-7	CASSLHLLGEQYF	TGCGCCAGCAGCTTGCACCTATTGGGCGAGCAGTACTTC
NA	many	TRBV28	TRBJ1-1	CASSLPGLTEAFF	TGTGCCAGCAGCTTGCCAGGGTTGACTGAAGCTTTCTTT
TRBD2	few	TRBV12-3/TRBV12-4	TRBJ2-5	CASSSSGEVNQETQYF	TGTGCCAGCAGTTCTAGCGGGGAGGTTAACCAAGAGACCCAGTACTTC
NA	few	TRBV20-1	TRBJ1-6	CSASPGTASSPLHF	TGCAGTGCTAGTCCAGGGACGGCTAGCTCACCCCTCCACTTT
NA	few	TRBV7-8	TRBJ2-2	CASSAPGVGPGELFF	TGTGCCAGCAGCGCACCCGGTGTAGGGCCCGGGGAGCTGTTTTTT
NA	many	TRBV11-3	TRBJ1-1	CASRPLSGTNTEAFF	TGTGCCAGCAGGCCCCTCTCCGGGACGAACACTGAAGCTTTCTTT
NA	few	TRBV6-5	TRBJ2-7	CASSYSILSQQYF	TGTGCCAGCAGTTACTCGATCCTCTCTCAGCAGTACTTC
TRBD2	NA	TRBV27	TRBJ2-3	CASSSRGSGAADTQYF	TGTGCCAGCAGTTCCCGGGGTAGCGGGGCGGCAGATACGCAGTATTTT
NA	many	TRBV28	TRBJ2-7	CASSFQRSYEQYF	TGTGCCAGCAGTTTTCAGCGGTCTTACGAGCAGTACTTC
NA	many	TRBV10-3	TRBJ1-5	CAISDQSLLSNQPQHF	TGTGCCATCAGTGACCAGTCGCTTCTTAGCAATCAGCCCCAGCATTTT
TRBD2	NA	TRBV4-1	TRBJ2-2	CASSQFSGTSAGELFF	TGCGCCAGCAGCCAATTCTCCGGGACTAGCGCCGGGGAGCTGTTTTTT
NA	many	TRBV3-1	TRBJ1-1	CASSQRQSGTEAFF	TGTGCCAGCAGCCAAAGACAGTCGGGCACTGAAGCTTTCTTT
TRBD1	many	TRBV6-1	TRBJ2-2	CASSPGGTGIVGELFF	TGTGCCAGCAGTCCGGGCGGGACAGGGATTGTGGGGGAGCTGTTTTTT
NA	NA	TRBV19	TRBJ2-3	CASSTVSDTQYF	TGTGCCAGTAGTACCGTTTCAGATACGCAGTATTTT
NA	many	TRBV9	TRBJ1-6	CASSVDRDSPLHF	TGTGCCAGCAGCGTAGACCGTGATTCACCCCTCCACTTT
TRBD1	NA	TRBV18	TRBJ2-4	CASSPRSRGTGDIQYF	TGTGCCAGCTCACCAAGGTCTAGGGGGACAGGGGACATTCAGTACTTC
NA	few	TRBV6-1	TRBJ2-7	CASSQRTVGHSYEQYF	TGTGCCAGCAGTCAACGGACGGTGGGACACTCCTACGAGCAGTACTTC
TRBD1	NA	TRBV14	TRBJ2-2	CASSQDVPGTGRTGELFF	TGTGCCAGCAGCCAAGATGTGCCCGGGACAGGGAGGACCGGGGAGCTGTTTTTT